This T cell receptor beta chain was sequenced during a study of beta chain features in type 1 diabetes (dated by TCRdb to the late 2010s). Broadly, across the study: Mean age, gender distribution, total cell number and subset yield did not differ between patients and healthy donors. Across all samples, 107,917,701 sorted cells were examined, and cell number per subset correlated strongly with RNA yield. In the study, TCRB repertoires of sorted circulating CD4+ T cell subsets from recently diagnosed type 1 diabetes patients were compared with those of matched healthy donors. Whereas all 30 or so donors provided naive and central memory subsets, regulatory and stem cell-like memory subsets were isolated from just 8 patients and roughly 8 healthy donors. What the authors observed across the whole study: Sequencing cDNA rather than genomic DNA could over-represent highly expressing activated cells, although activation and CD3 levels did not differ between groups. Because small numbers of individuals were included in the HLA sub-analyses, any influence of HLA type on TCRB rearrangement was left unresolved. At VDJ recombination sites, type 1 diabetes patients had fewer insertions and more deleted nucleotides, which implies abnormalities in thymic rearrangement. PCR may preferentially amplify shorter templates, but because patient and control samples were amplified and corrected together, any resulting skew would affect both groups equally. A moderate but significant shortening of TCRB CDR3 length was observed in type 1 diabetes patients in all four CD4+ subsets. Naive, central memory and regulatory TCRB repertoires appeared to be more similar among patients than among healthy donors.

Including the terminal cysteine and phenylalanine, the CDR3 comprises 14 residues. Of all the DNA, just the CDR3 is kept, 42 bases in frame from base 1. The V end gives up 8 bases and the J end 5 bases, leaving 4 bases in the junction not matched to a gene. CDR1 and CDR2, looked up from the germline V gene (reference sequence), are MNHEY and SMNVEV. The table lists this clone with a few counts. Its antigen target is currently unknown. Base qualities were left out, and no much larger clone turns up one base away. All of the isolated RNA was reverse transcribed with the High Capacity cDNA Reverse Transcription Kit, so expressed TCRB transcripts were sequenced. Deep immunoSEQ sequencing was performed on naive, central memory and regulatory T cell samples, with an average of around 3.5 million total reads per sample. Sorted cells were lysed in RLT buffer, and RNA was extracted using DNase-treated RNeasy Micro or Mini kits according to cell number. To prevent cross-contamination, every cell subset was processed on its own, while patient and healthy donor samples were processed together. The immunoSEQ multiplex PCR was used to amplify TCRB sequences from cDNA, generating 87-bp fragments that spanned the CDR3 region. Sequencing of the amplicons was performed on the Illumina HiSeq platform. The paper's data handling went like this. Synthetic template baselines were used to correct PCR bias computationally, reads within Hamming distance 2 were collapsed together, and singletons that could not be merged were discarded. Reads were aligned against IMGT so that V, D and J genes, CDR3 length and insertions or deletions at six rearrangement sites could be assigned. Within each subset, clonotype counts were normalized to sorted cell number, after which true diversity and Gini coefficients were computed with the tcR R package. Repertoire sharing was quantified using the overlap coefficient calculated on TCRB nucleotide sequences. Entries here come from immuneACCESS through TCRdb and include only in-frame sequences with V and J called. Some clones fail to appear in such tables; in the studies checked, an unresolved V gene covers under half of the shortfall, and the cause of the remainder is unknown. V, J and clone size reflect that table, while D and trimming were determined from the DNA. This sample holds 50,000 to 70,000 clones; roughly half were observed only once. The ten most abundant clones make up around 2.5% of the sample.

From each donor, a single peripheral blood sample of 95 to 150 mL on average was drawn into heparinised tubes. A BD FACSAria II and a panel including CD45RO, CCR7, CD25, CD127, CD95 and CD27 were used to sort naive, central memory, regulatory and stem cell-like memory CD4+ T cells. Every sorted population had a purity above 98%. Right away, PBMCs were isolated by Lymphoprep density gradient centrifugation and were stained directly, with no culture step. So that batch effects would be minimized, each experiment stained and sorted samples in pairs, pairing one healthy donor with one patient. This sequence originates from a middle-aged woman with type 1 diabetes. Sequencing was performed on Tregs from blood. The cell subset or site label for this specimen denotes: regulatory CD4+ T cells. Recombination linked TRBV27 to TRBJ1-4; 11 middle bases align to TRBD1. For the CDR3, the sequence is CASAGQGGNEKLFF. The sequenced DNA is TGTGCCAGCGCGGGACAGGGGGGAAATGAAAAACTGTTTTTT.